The 32 T cell receptor beta chains in this list originate from one sample, sequenced in a study of shared clonotypes between healthy human individuals. The table came from immunoSEQ multiplex PCR; TCRdb's copy has only in-frame clones and leaves some out. Of over a million clones listed, around 95% are singletons. Sequenced: naive CD4+ T cells sorted from blood. Stated subset: CD45RA+ positively selected. All receptors come from a young man in good health.

The rearrangement links TRBV27 to TRBJ2-1; 7 bases agree with TRBD1. V lost 2 bases, J lost 1 base, and 8 bases stayed unmatched. CDR3 length equals 17 residues. Germline CDR1 MNHEY, CDR2 SMNVEV (reference sequence). For the CDR3, the DNA is TGTGCCAGCAGTTTAGGGTTTCGGACAGGATCCTACAATGAGCAGTTCTTC. Its translation: CASSLGFRTGSYNEQFF.

The chain joins TRBV18 to TRBJ2-1; 12 bases are shared with TRBD2. Germline V gene data show CDR1 as KGHSH and CDR2 as LQKENI. This CDR3 comprises 18 residues. With 1 base clipped from V and 7 bases from J, the junction kept 11 bases outside the gene matches. CDR3 bases: TGTGCCAGCTCACCACTGGGGCCCAGAGGACTAGCGGGGAATGAGCAGTTCTTC. Translated: CASSPLGPRGLAGNEQFF.

The chain links TRBV2 to TRBJ2-2; 7 bases agree with TRBD2. The CDR3 runs 16 residues. Germline V lookup: CDR1 SNHLY, CDR2 FYNNEI. Trimming at V came to 2 bases and at J to 2 bases, leaving 5 bases not matched to a gene. The CDR3 sequence: CASSEFGGSNTGELFF. CDR3 bases: TGTGCCAGCAGTGAATTCGGCGGGAGTAACACCGGGGAGCTGTTTTTT.

To note about this clone: The same CDR3 also results from other DNA sequences found in this sample. This chain links TRBV4-3 with TRBJ2-1, with TRBD2 as a possible D gene (5 bases). This CDR3 comprises 13 residues. Germline CDR1 LGHNA, CDR2 YSLEER. The V end was cut by 2 bases, the J end by 5 bases, with 7 bases between. The CDR3 nucleotides are TGCGCCAGCAGCCAAAGCGGAAACAATGAGCAGTTCTTC. Translated: CASSQSGNNEQFF.

With regard to this clone: Other DNA sequences in this specimen translate into the identical CDR3. The chain recombines TRBV5-1 with TRBJ2-3, with 9 positions matching TRBD1. There are 14 residues in the CDR3. V gave up 6 bases and J gave up 1 base; unmatched junction bases: 3. Germline CDR1 SGHRS, CDR2 YFSETQ. The CDR3 DNA is TGCGCCAGCACCCGGGACAGGGGCACAGATACGCAGTATTTT. This translates into CASTRDRGTDTQYF.

The chain carries TRBV5-1 and TRBJ2-3; 12 bases match TRBD2. The CDR3 runs to 19 residues. With V trimmed by 1 base and J by 0 bases, 9 bases remained unmatched. Germline CDR1 and CDR2: SGHRS and YFSETQ. The CDR3 DNA reads as TGCGCCAGCAGCTTGCGAGGGCTAGCGGGAGGGCTGAGCACAGATACGCAGTATTTT. It translates to CASSLRGLAGGLSTDTQYF.

This chain connects TRBV4-1 to TRBJ2-5, with TRBD2 identical over 7 bases. The CDR3 loop spans 14 amino acids. V dropped 0 bases and J dropped 5; count of bases not matched to a gene: 3. Germline V CDR1 and CDR2: MGHRA, YSYEKL. The CDR3 is CASSQERETETQYF. CDR3 nucleotides: TGCGCCAGCAGCCAAGAGCGGGAGACGGAGACCCAGTACTTC.

V and J are TRBV5-1 and TRBJ2-7, with 8 nucleotides matching TRBD2. V shed 6 bases, J shed 2 bases, and the junction held 4 bases outside the gene matches. CDR1 SGHRS and CDR2 YFSETQ come from the germline V gene. The CDR3 has 13 amino acids. The CDR3 DNA follows: TGCGCCAGCACTGTAGCGGGGACCTACGAGCAGTACTTC. It translates to CASTVAGTYEQYF. Variable domain in full (rest from reference TRBV5-1 and TRBJ2-7): KAGVTQTPRYLIKTRGQQVTLSCSPISGHRSVSWYQQTPGQGLQFLFEYFSETQRNKGNFPGRFSGRQFSNSRSEMNVSTLELGDSALYLCASTVAGTYEQYFGPGTRLTVT.

The chain carries TRBV2 and TRBJ1-5; D unresolved. Germline V gene data show CDR1 as SNHLY and CDR2 as FYNNEI. Trimming removed 4 bases at V and 9 bases at J, with 16 bases between. The CDR3 has 14 amino acids. CDR3 sequence (DNA): TGTGCCAGCAGTGTTTTAGACAACGCGGCGCCCCAGCATTTT. This gives the protein CASSVLDNAAPQHF.

This sequence joins TRBV2 and TRBJ2-5; D may be TRBD1 (6 bases). The CDR3 is made up of 14 amino acids. Germline V gene lookup returns CDR1 SNHLY and CDR2 FYNNEI. Trimming left V 7 bases short and J 4 bases short, with 16 bases between. The CDR3 here is CASNVLGQPETQYF. The CDR3 DNA is TGTGCCAGCAATGTTCTCGGACAGCCAGAGACCCAGTACTTC. Using reference TRBV2 and TRBJ2-5 for the parts outside the CDR3, the full variable domain is EPEVTQTPSHQVTQMGQEVILRCVPISNHLYFYWYRQILGQKVEFLVSFYNNEISEKSEIFDDQFSVERPDGSNFTLKIRSTKLEDSAMYFCASNVLGQPETQYFGPGTRLLVL.

For this clone: A junction boundary mismatches the germline segment, possibly from a read error. V usage is TRBV5-5 and J usage is TRBJ2-7, with a tentative D call TRBD1 (7 bases). CDR3 length: 15 amino acids. Per germline, CDR1 SGHKS and CDR2 YYEKEE (reference sequence). The CDR3 protein is CASSLEQGGSFEQYF. CDR3 nucleotides: TGTGCCAGCAGCTTGGAGCAGGGGGGATCCTTCGAGCAGTACTTC. The full variable domain, in which reference TRBV5-5 and TRBJ2-7 provide the parts outside the CDR3, is DAGVTQSPTHLIKTRGQQVTLRCSPISGHKSVSWYQQVLGQGPQFIFQYYEKEERGRGNFPDRFSARQFPNYSSELNVNALLLGDSALYLCASSLEQGGSFEQYFGPGTRLTVT.

The V gene is TRBV5-1, the J gene TRBJ2-5, with TRBD1 identical over 8 bases. This CDR3 spans 18 amino acids. Germline CDR1 is SGHRS and CDR2 is YFSETQ. With 0 bases clipped from V and 4 bases from J, the junction kept 14 bases outside the gene matches. The CDR3 bases are TGCGCCAGCAGCTTGGGACTCCGGGACAGGTCAGAGAGAGAGACCCAGTACTTC. Encoded protein: CASSLGLRDRSERETQYF.

With regard to this clone: Other DNA sequences in this specimen translate into the identical CDR3. J is TRBJ2-7 and V is TRBV2, with 10 bases matching TRBD1. V lost 6 bases to trimming and J lost 4 bases; unmatched junction nucleotides: 0. Germline CDR1 and CDR2: SNHLY and FYNNEI. The CDR3 consists of 12 residues. Here the CDR3 DNA reads TGTGCCAGCAGGGACAGGGGGTACGAGCAGTACTTC. Amino acid sequence: CASRDRGYEQYF. Based on the CDR3 plus reference TRBV2 and TRBJ2-7, the full variable domain is EPEVTQTPSHQVTQMGQEVILRCVPISNHLYFYWYRQILGQKVEFLVSFYNNEISEKSEIFDDQFSVERPDGSNFTLKIRSTKLEDSAMYFCASRDRGYEQYFGPGTRLTVT.

This clone has only one observation. The chain is built from TRBV9 and TRBJ1-4; D ambiguous. This CDR3 contains 15 residues. CDR1 and CDR2 from the germline V gene are SGDLS and YYNGEE. The V end lost 4 bases, the J end lost 0 bases, and 10 bases lay between the germline ends. The CDR3 DNA reads as TGTGCCAGCAGCCCCCGGCAGGCAACTAATGAAAAACTGTTTTTT. Encoded protein: CASSPRQATNEKLFF.

CDR3 loop: CASSPRGGNYEQYF. Written as DNA, the CDR3 is TGTGCCAGCTCACCAAGAGGGGGGAATTACGAGCAGTACTTC. The chain employs TRBV18 and TRBJ2-7; D may be TRBD1 or TRBD2 (6 bases each). This CDR3 has 14 residues. In germline, CDR1 is KGHSH, CDR2 LQKENI. V gave up 2 bases and J gave up 4 bases, with 12 bases separating them.

The chain is built from TRBV5-1 and TRBJ2-7; D not resolved. V was clipped by 0 bases and J by 2 bases, with 18 bases between them. CDR1 SGHRS and CDR2 YFSETQ come from the germline V gene. The CDR3 is 17 amino acids. The CDR3 DNA sequence: TGCGCCAGCAGCTTGGTTCCTGTGACCCCACTAACCTACGAGCAGTACTTC. Translating it yields CASSLVPVTPLTYEQYF.

The chain couples TRBV7-2 to TRBJ2-4; the D gene is possibly TRBD2 (5 bases). V lost 2 bases to trimming and J lost 6 bases, with 14 bases between them. This CDR3 has 15 residues. Germline CDR1 is SGHTA and CDR2 is FQGNSA. The CDR3 spells CASSLSSGMSNIQYF. CDR3 bases: TGTGCCAGCAGCTTATCTTCCGGGATGTCAAACATTCAGTACTTC.

The rearrangement joins TRBV11-3 to TRBJ2-6; tentatively, D is TRBD1 (5 bases). The germline V gene encodes CDR1 SGHNT and CDR2 YENEEA. V lost 4 bases, J lost 0 bases, and 10 bases lay in between. The CDR3 covers 16 residues. Here the CDR3 reads CASSSDSNSGANVLTF. The CDR3 DNA sequence: TGTGCCAGCAGCTCAGACAGCAACTCTGGGGCCAACGTCCTGACTTTC.

The chain recombines TRBV30 with TRBJ2-7; D is possibly TRBD2 (6 bases). V was shortened by 0 bases and J by 9 bases, with 18 bases between the two germline ends. CDR1 is GTSNPN and CDR2 is SVGIG in the germline V gene (reference sequence). CDR3 length: 14 amino acids. As DNA, the CDR3 is TGTGCCTGGAGTGTACTAAGCGGGCCAGGCGTGCAGTACTTC. This encodes CAWSVLSGPGVQYF.

The chain uses TRBV5-1 and TRBJ1-4; D is uncertain. CDR3 length: 13 amino acids. V shed 1 base and J shed 2 bases, with 3 bases lying between them. Germline V CDR1 and CDR2: SGHRS, YFSETQ. The CDR3 region has the DNA TGCGCCAGCAGCTTGTATACTAATGAAAAACTGTTTTTT. It encodes CASSLYTNEKLFF.

This rearrangement joins TRBV19 to TRBJ2-4; no definite D call. CDR1 is LNHDA, CDR2 SQIVND, per germline (reference sequence). V lost 2 bases to trimming and J lost 5 bases, with 4 bases between them. This CDR3 contains 12 residues. The CDR3 region has the DNA TGTGCCAGTAGTATAATACAAAACATTCAGTACTTC. Translating it yields CASSIIQNIQYF.

This clone appeared a single time. This chain uses TRBV7-9 with TRBJ1-3; no clear D. With 2 bases removed from V and 0 bases from J, the gap between germline ends came to 8 bases. The CDR3 totals 15 residues. Germline V gene data show CDR1 as SEHNR and CDR2 as FQNEAQ (reference sequence). In DNA form, the CDR3 reads TGTGCCAGCAGCTTAACGGTTCGCTCTGGAAACACCATATATTTT. This sequence encodes CASSLTVRSGNTIYF.

A few counts support this clone. The chain carries TRBV5-1 and TRBJ2-2; the D call may be TRBD1 or TRBD2 (5 bases each). Germline assignment: CDR1 SGHRS and CDR2 YFSETQ. CDR3 size: 15 residues. V was shortened by 4 bases and J by 7 bases, with 17 bases between the two germline ends. The CDR3 reads CASSRPGTSGGELFF. CDR3 in DNA: TGCGCCAGCAGCCGTCCAGGGACCAGCGGCGGGGAGCTGTTTTTT.

This chain uses TRBV5-5 with TRBJ2-7; the match to TRBD1 covers 10 bases. Germline-derived CDR1 and CDR2 are SGHKS and YYEKEE (reference sequence). V lost 4 bases to trimming and J lost 4 bases; unmatched junction nucleotides: 5. CDR3 length: 14 amino acids. The CDR3 coding sequence is TGTGCCAGCAGCCCGGGACAGGGGCGGTACGAGCAGTACTTC. It encodes CASSPGQGRYEQYF.

V is TRBV5-1 and J is TRBJ2-2; 10 positions match TRBD2. This CDR3 is 15 amino acids long. V was clipped by 4 bases and J by 7 bases; unmatched bases: 7. The germline V gene has CDR1 SGHRS and CDR2 YFSETQ. The CDR3 DNA sequence: TGCGCCAGCAGCCAAAGCGGGAGGGCGAACGGGGAGCTGTTTTTT. Amino acids: CASSQSGRANGELFF.

The chain has TRBV11-1 and TRBJ2-7; 12 bases map to TRBD2. The J segment lost 2 bases and the V segment lost 2 bases, leaving 4 bases of the junction unmatched. CDR3 length equals 16 residues. Germline V gene lookup returns CDR1 SGHAT and CDR2 FQDESV (reference sequence). The DNA of the CDR3 is TGTGCCAGCAGCTTAAGGACTAGCGGGGACACCTACGAGCAGTACTTC. It codes for CASSLRTSGDTYEQYF.

V and J are TRBV14 and TRBJ2-3, with D uncertain. CDR3 length: 16 residues. Germline-derived CDR1 and CDR2 are SGHDN and FVKESK. V was clipped by 4 bases and J by 0 bases, with 14 bases between them. CDR3 sequence (DNA): TGTGCCAGCAGCCTCCACAGTACTTCTAGCACAGATACGCAGTATTTT. Encoded protein: CASSLHSTSSTDTQYF.

The gene calls are TRBV11-2 and TRBJ1-1, with D unclear. Germline CDR1 reads SGHAT; CDR2 reads FQNNGV. Between the trimmed V and J ends, which lost 1 base and 10 bases, there was a span of 10 bases. The CDR3 totals 12 residues. CDR3 DNA: TGTGCCAGCAGCTTAGGAGGCCTGGGAGCTTTCTTT. The encoded protein is CASSLGGLGAFF.

The chain joins TRBV28 to TRBJ2-1; TRBD2 matches 7 bases. With V trimmed by 2 bases and J by 4 bases, 8 bases remained unmatched. The germline V gene has CDR1 MDHEN and CDR2 SYDVKM. The CDR3 spans 16 residues. DNA of the CDR3: TGTGCCAGCAGTTTACATCGGGGGGAGGGGTACAATGAGCAGTTCTTC. Translation: CASSLHRGEGYNEQFF.

V is TRBV9 and J is TRBJ2-7; D is unresolved. Between the trimmed V and J ends, which lost 2 bases and 2 bases, there was a span of 11 bases. Germline V lookup: CDR1 SGDLS, CDR2 YYNGEE. There are 14 residues in the CDR3. CDR3 amino acids: CASSVTDGAYEQYF. In nucleotides, the CDR3 is TGTGCCAGCAGCGTCACCGACGGAGCCTACGAGCAGTACTTC.

V is TRBV6-5 and J is TRBJ2-7, with 7 bases identical to TRBD1. V shed 0 bases and J 7 bases; nucleotides not matched to a gene: 12. CDR1 and CDR2 from the germline V gene are MNHEY and SVGAGI. The CDR3 has 16 amino acids. CDR3 sequence (DNA): TGTGCCAGCAGTTACTCGAGGGCAGGGGGTCCTGGGGAGCAGTACTTC. This encodes CASSYSRAGGPGEQYF.

As DNA, the CDR3 is TGTGCCAGCAGTAGTCCGACAGGGCCGAATGAAAAACTGTTTTTT. Translating gives CASSSPTGPNEKLFF. The chain joins TRBV6-1 to TRBJ1-4, with TRBD1 identical over 7 bases. After removal of 5 bases from V and 5 bases from J, the junction contained 8 bases not matched to a gene. The CDR3 is made up of 15 amino acids. Germline values: CDR1 MNHNS, CDR2 SASEGT.